This passage covers 25 T cell receptor beta chains from one sample sequenced in a study of OX40 agonist ivuxolimab in advanced cancers. The table came from immunoSEQ multiplex PCR; TCRdb's copy has only in-frame clones and leaves some out. The table has roughly 100,000 clones, around nine tenths seen once. Source: CD4+ or CD8+ T cells sorted from blood, taken in a trial of the OX40 agonist ivuxolimab. All receptors come from an adult with an advanced solid tumor such as melanoma, head and neck, liver or kidney cancer.

The chain has TRBV7-9 and TRBJ1-6; TRBD1 agrees at 10 bases. The CDR3 has 16 amino acids. The V gene end was trimmed by 4 bases and the J gene end by 9 bases; junction bases not matched to a gene: 9. Germline CDR1 is SEHNR and CDR2 is FQNEAQ (reference sequence). CDR3 residues: CASSSPTGGSVSPLHF. CDR3 sequence (DNA): TGTGCCAGCAGCTCTCCGACAGGGGGCTCGGTTTCACCCCTCCACTTT.

The DNA for the CDR3 is TGCGCCAGCAGCTTGGATGGGACTAATACAGATACGCAGTATTTT. Its translation: CASSLDGTNTDTQYF. The chain is built from TRBV5-1 and TRBJ2-3, with 7 bases that match TRBD2. This CDR3 has 15 residues. CDR1 is SGHRS, CDR2 YFSETQ, per germline. V lost 0 bases to trimming and J lost 3 bases; unmatched junction nucleotides: 4. The variable domain in full, completed from reference TRBV5-1 and TRBJ2-3, reads KAGVTQTPRYLIKTRGQQVTLSCSPISGHRSVSWYQQTPGQGLQFLFEYFSETQRNKGNFPGRFSGRQFSNSRSEMNVSTLELGDSALYLCASSLDGTNTDTQYFGPGTRLTVL.

The rearrangement links TRBV6-6 to TRBJ1-1; TRBD1 is a possible D gene (5 bases). The CDR3 runs 14 residues. Germline loops: CDR1 MNHNY, CDR2 SVGAGI (reference sequence). The V and J ends lost 5 bases and 5 bases respectively, with 15 bases between them. The CDR3 DNA follows: TGTGCCAGCAGTACCCCCGGGAAGGGGACTGAAGCTTTCTTT. Translation gives CASSTPGKGTEAFF.

The rearrangement uses TRBV4-1 and TRBJ2-7; TRBD2 matches 7 bases. The CDR3 has 16 amino acids. Germline V lookup: CDR1 MGHRA, CDR2 YSYEKL. Trimming took 1 base from V and 3 from J; bases not matched to a gene: 9. The CDR3, as DNA: TGCGCCAGCAGCCAAGCTGGCACTAGCGTCGGCTACGAGCAGTACTTC. This encodes CASSQAGTSVGYEQYF.

This clone came up a few times. The chain has TRBV7-3 and TRBJ2-2; D unresolved. The CDR3 spans 11 residues. Between the trimmed V and J ends, which lost 10 bases and 7 bases, there was a span of 10 bases. The germline V gene encodes CDR1 SGHTA and CDR2 FQGTGA. CDR3 DNA: TGTGCCACCCGGTGGGGCGGGGAGCTGTTTTTT. Translated, it gives CATRWGGELFF.

The J gene is TRBJ2-7, the V gene TRBV7-2; 8 positions agree with TRBD1. The germline V gene has CDR1 SGHTA and CDR2 FQGNSA. The CDR3 length is 15 residues. V was pared by 4 bases and J by 3 bases, with 8 bases of the junction left unmatched. The CDR3 DNA reads TGTGCCAGCAGCTCCCAGACAGGGGCCAACTACGAGCAGTACTTC. Translating gives CASSSQTGANYEQYF.

The chain recombines TRBV5-1 with TRBJ1-4, with TRBD1 identical over 10 bases. Per germline, CDR1 SGHRS and CDR2 YFSETQ. V gave up 4 bases and J gave up 1 base; unmatched junction bases: 7. The CDR3 consists of 17 residues. This CDR3 is CASSRQGARGTNEKLFF. The CDR3 coding sequence is TGCGCCAGCAGCAGACAGGGGGCGCGGGGAACTAATGAAAAACTGTTTTTT.

The chain employs TRBV5-5 and TRBJ1-4; possible D gene TRBD1, 6 bases. Germline V gene sequence: CDR1 SGHKS, CDR2 YYEKEE (reference sequence). The CDR3 runs to 15 residues. V was trimmed by 9 bases and J by 4 bases, leaving 19 bases between them. The CDR3 here is CATTLWGGSNEKLFF. CDR3 DNA: TGTGCCACCACCTTGTGGGGGGGCAGTAATGAAAAACTGTTTTTT.

As to this clone: At one of its ends the junction is not consistent with the germline gene, which may arise from a read error. This sequence joins TRBV7-7 and TRBJ2-5, with 10 bases matching TRBD2. The length of the CDR3 is 14 residues. Germline V gene lookup returns CDR1 SSHAT and CDR2 FNYEAQ (reference sequence). The CDR3 DNA reads as TGTGCTAGCAGCTTTCTAGCGGGGGTGGAGACCCAGTACTTC. This sequence encodes CASSFLAGVETQYF.

The V and J genes are TRBV28 and TRBJ1-2; perhaps TRBD1 as D (6 bases). The CDR3 is 14 residues long. The germline V and J ends were trimmed by 2 bases and 7 bases, with 14 bases remaining between them. CDR1 and CDR2 (germline): MDHEN, SYDVKM. The CDR3 bases are TGTGCCAGCAGTTTAGGGCAGGGGATCGGTGGCTACACCTTC. Amino acid sequence: CASSLGQGIGGYTF.

This clone occurred a few times. The chain is built from TRBV7-6 and TRBJ2-5; 7 bases map to TRBD1. Germline assignment: CDR1 SGHVS and CDR2 FNYEAQ. The CDR3 is 17 amino acids. V gave up 5 bases and J gave up 1 base; unmatched junction bases: 13. In nucleotides, the CDR3 is TGTGCCAGCAGCCCACGCAGCCACAGGGGCGGCCAAGAGACCCAGTACTTC. Translated, it gives CASSPRSHRGGQETQYF.

J is TRBJ1-2 and V is TRBV4-1, with 7 bases matching TRBD1. The CDR3 is 17 amino acids. V lost 0 bases, J lost 8 bases, and 15 bases stayed unmatched. Germline CDR1 reads MGHRA; CDR2 reads YSYEKL. The CDR3 nucleotides read TGCGCCAGCAGCCAAGATCTAGCGAGGGGGCTTACTCAAGGCTACACCTTC. Protein product: CASSQDLARGLTQGYTF.

The genes are TRBV28 and TRBJ1-3; D unresolved. Deletions cut 6 bases from V and 7 bases from J, with 19 bases between. Germline lookup yields CDR1 MDHEN and CDR2 SYDVKM. The CDR3 has 15 amino acids. CDR3 DNA: TGTGCCAGCAGACCCTCTCCGGGCGGCGCGAACACCATATATTTT. Protein: CASRPSPGGANTIYF.

The genes are TRBV6-1 and TRBJ2-1, with a weak D call TRBD2 (6 bases). From germline, CDR1 is MNHNS and CDR2 SASEGT. The CDR3 sequence is 11 residues long. V lost 8 bases to trimming and J lost 12 bases, with 14 bases between them. The CDR3 coding sequence is TGTGCCAGCTCAGACGGGCGGGGGCAGTTCTTC. This encodes CASSDGRGQFF.

This chain links TRBV5-5 with TRBJ2-7; D perhaps matches TRBD2 (5 bases). Germline lookup yields CDR1 SGHKS and CDR2 YYEKEE (reference sequence). The length of the CDR3 is 13 residues. V was pared by 3 bases and J by 6 bases, with 13 bases between. The CDR3 protein is CASSSLPRGEQYF. CDR3 bases: TGTGCCAGCAGCTCCCTTCCCCGGGGCGAGCAGTACTTC.

V is TRBV7-3 and J is TRBJ2-2; weak D call: TRBD1 (5 bases). The length of the CDR3 is 14 residues. V shed 2 bases and J shed 7 bases, with 11 bases lying between them. Germline assignment: CDR1 SGHTA and CDR2 FQGTGA. The CDR3 DNA follows: TGTGCCAGCAGCTTATCAGGGATGGGCGGGGAGCTGTTTTTT. Its translation: CASSLSGMGGELFF.

This chain uses TRBV6-5 with TRBJ2-3, with D possibly TRBD2 on 5 matching bases. V dropped 0 bases and J dropped 1 base, with 11 bases sitting between them. Per germline, CDR1 MNHEY and CDR2 SVGAGI. This CDR3 contains 16 residues. CDR3 sequence (DNA): TGTGCCAGCAGTTACTCTTGGGCGGGCCGCACAGATACGCAGTATTTT. It translates to CASSYSWAGRTDTQYF.

V usage is TRBV7-2 and J usage is TRBJ1-2; D may be TRBD1 (6 bases). Trimming left V 3 bases short and J 2 bases short, with 7 bases between. The CDR3 loop spans 13 amino acids. The germline V gene encodes CDR1 SGHTA and CDR2 FQGNSA. The CDR3 is CASSFDRNYGYTF. The CDR3 DNA sequence: TGTGCCAGCAGCTTCGACAGGAACTATGGCTACACCTTC.

V is TRBV28 and J is TRBJ2-1; 12 positions match TRBD1. The CDR3 is made up of 17 amino acids. Trimming at V came to 5 bases and at J to 8 bases, leaving 13 bases not matched to a gene. Germline CDR1 reads MDHEN; CDR2 reads SYDVKM. The DNA of the CDR3 is TGTGCCAGCAGTCCGCCCCGGGACAGGGGGCGCAGGGATGAGCAGTTCTTC. Translated, it gives CASSPPRDRGRRDEQFF.

The V gene is TRBV28, the J gene TRBJ1-3; TRBD1 is a possible D gene (6 bases). CDR1 is MDHEN and CDR2 is SYDVKM in the germline V gene. V was cut by 10 bases and J by 0 bases, with 10 bases left in between. This CDR3 contains 13 residues. CDR3 residues: CATPDSSGNTIYF. The CDR3 DNA reads as TGTGCCACACCGGACAGCTCTGGAAACACCATATATTTT.

This clone was counted a single time. The chain joins TRBV7-9 to TRBJ1-1; TRBD1 matches 10 bases. The germline gives CDR1 SEHNR, CDR2 FQNEAQ (reference sequence). The CDR3 has 14 amino acids. The J segment lost 5 bases and the V segment lost 7 bases, leaving 7 bases of the junction unmatched. The CDR3: CASIGTGEVTEAFF. CDR3 nucleotides: TGTGCCAGCATCGGGACAGGGGAGGTTACTGAAGCTTTCTTT.

The J gene is TRBJ1-4, the V gene TRBV2; TRBD1 aligns across 10 bases. The V and J ends lost 5 bases and 2 bases, in that order; junction bases with no gene match: 5. Germline V lookup: CDR1 SNHLY, CDR2 FYNNEI. The CDR3 has 16 residues. CDR3 nucleotides: TGTGCCAGCAGTAGGGACAGGGGAAGCACTAATGAAAAACTGTTTTTT. Protein sequence: CASSRDRGSTNEKLFF. Filled out from reference TRBV2 and TRBJ1-4, the complete variable domain reads EPEVTQTPSHQVTQMGQEVILRCVPISNHLYFYWYRQILGQKVEFLVSFYNNEISEKSEIFDDQFSVERPDGSNFTLKIRSTKLEDSAMYFCASSRDRGSTNEKLFFGSGTQLSVL.

V is TRBV4-1 and J is TRBJ2-4, with D perhaps being TRBD1 or TRBD2 (6 bases each). CDR1 and CDR2 (germline): MGHRA, YSYEKL. This CDR3 has 18 residues. The V gene lost 4 bases and the J gene lost 0 bases, with 19 bases spanning the gap. CDR3: CASSPGAGSGEAKNIQYF. CDR3 nucleotides: TGCGCCAGCAGCCCAGGGGCGGGGAGCGGTGAAGCCAAAAACATTCAGTACTTC.

The chain employs TRBV7-9 and TRBJ1-1; the D gene is possibly TRBD1 (5 bases). Germline V gene lookup returns CDR1 SEHNR and CDR2 FQNEAQ (reference sequence). Deletions cut 5 bases from V and 1 base from J, with 11 bases between. CDR3 length: 14 amino acids. The CDR3 region has the DNA TGTGCCAGCAGCCATCAGGGAAGGAACACTGAAGCTTTCTTT. Translating it yields CASSHQGRNTEAFF.

The table lists this clone with a few counts. The gene calls are TRBV7-6 and TRBJ1-1, with 11 bases identical to TRBD1. Germline lookup yields CDR1 SGHVS and CDR2 FNYEAQ. The CDR3 contains 17 residues. The V and J ends lost 5 bases and 3 bases, in that order; junction bases with no gene match: 11. The CDR3 DNA reads TGTGCCAGCAGCAACCCTAGGACAGGGGGCATGGACACTGAAGCTTTCTTT. Translation gives CASSNPRTGGMDTEAFF.